These T cell receptor beta chains were read from a single sample in a study of T cell responses to AZD1222 COVID-19 vaccine. Profiling relied on immunoSEQ multiplex PCR, and the TCRdb table lists in-frame clones only, not all of them. This table holds more than 95,000 clones, less than 90% found once. The sample was peripheral blood, taken on day 0 of AZD1222 vaccination. The receptors derive from an adult in good health. CDR3s include the opening cysteine and the closing phenylalanine or tryptophan. The D gene is left open where the match is weak. Part of the rows lack a size; the others show once, few, many or a class for expanded clones.

D gene	clone size	V gene	J gene	CDR3 DNA	CDR3 protein
TRBD2	.	TRBV10-3	TRBJ2-1	TGTGCCATCAGTTCTAGCGGGGGGGCTCAGAGTAGTGAGCAGTTCTTC	CAISSSGGAQSSEQFF
.	.	TRBV20-1	TRBJ1-2	TGCAGTGCTAGCGATTTTGGCTACACCTTC	CSASDFGYTF
.	.	TRBV5-1	TRBJ1-2	TGCGCCAGCAGCTTGGAGGCAGCTACTTATGGCTACACCTTC	CASSLEAATYGYTF
.	.	TRBV29-1	TRBJ1-5	TGCAGCGTTGGCGACAGCGGTGCCCAGCCCCAGCATTTT	CSVGDSGAQPQHF
.	few	TRBV9	TRBJ1-1	TGTGCCAGCAGCTCCTCCGACAGGTTCACTGAAGCTTTCTTT	CASSSSDRFTEAFF
TRBD1	.	TRBV28	TRBJ2-1	TGTGCCAGCAGACGGACAGGAGGCTCCTACAATGAGCAGTTCTTC	CASRRTGGSYNEQFF
.	.	TRBV6-1	TRBJ2-2	TGTGCCAGCAGTGATATAGGGGGAGGAGTTAACGGGGAGCTGTTTTTT	CASSDIGGGVNGELFF
.	once	TRBV4-1	TRBJ1-2	TGCGCCAGCAGCCATGGTTCCGAGTACACCTTC	CASSHGSEYTF
.	.	TRBV10-3	TRBJ1-3	TGTGCCATCAGCCCGTCAGGGACCTCTGGAAACACCATATATTTT	CAISPSGTSGNTIYF
TRBD2	few	TRBV5-4	TRBJ2-2	TGTGCCAGCAGCTTGACTAGCGGGGGGGCCCCCGGGGAGCTGTTTTTT	CASSLTSGGAPGELFF
.	.	TRBV19	TRBJ1-5	TGTGCCAGTAGTATTCTCACTTATCAGCCCCAGCATTTT	CASSILTYQPQHF
.	.	TRBV14	TRBJ2-3	TGTGCCAGCAGTCGGGGGTCAGATACGCAGTATTTT	CASSRGSDTQYF
TRBD1	.	TRBV5-4	TRBJ1-2	TGTGCCAGCAGCCGGGGACAGTATTATGGCTACACCTTC	CASSRGQYYGYTF
.	.	TRBV27	TRBJ2-1	TGTGCCAGCAGTCCGTATCTAGGCTCTTATGAGCAGTTCTTC	CASSPYLGSYEQFF
TRBD1	.	TRBV7-8	TRBJ1-5	TGTGCCAGCAGCTCACAGGGGCGCGGTAGCAATCAGCCCCAGCATTTT	CASSSQGRGSNQPQHF
.	.	TRBV10-3	TRBJ1-1	TGTGCCATCAAGCCCAGAAACACTGAAGCTTTCTTT	CAIKPRNTEAFF
.	.	TRBV12-3/TRBV12-4	TRBJ2-7	TGTGCCAGCAGTGCCCTAAACCACGAGCAGTACTTC	CASSALNHEQYF
.	.	TRBV29-1	TRBJ1-1	TGCAGCGCTGGGACTGCCGCTGACACTGAAGCTTTCTTT	CSAGTAADTEAFF
.	.	TRBV30	TRBJ1-1	TGTGCCTGCGAAAGGAACACTGAAGCTTTCTTT	CACERNTEAFF
TRBD1	few	TRBV14	TRBJ2-7	TGTGCCAGCAGCCAAGGCGGGGACAGGGGGGCCTACGAGCAGTACTTC	CASSQGGDRGAYEQYF
.	few	TRBV7-9	TRBJ1-3	TGTGCCAGCAGCTCCCCGAGCAGAACCTCTGGAAACACCATATATTTT	CASSSPSRTSGNTIYF
TRBD1	.	TRBV27	TRBJ1-6	TGTGCCAGCAGTTTAAAAAGGGGGCCCTCCTATAATTCACCCCTCCACTTT	CASSLKRGPSYNSPLHF
TRBD1	.	TRBV3-1/TRBV3-2	TRBJ2-7	TGTGCCAGCAGCCAAGGACAGGGGGCCGAGCAGTACTTC	CASSQGQGAEQYF
TRBD2	.	TRBV2	TRBJ2-3	TGTGCCAGCATCGACGGGGCGGGAGGGCCGCGAGATACGCAGTATTTT	CASIDGAGGPRDTQYF
.	.	TRBV6-5	TRBJ1-2	TGTGCCAGCAGTTACTTGCAGGGCGCTAACTATGGCTACACCTTC	CASSYLQGANYGYTF
TRBD1	.	TRBV9	TRBJ1-2	TGTGCCAGCAGCGTAGCTCTAGACAGGGGAGGCGGCTACACCTTC	CASSVALDRGGGYTF
.	.	TRBV4-3	TRBJ1-1	TGCGCCAGCAGCCCGCATGCCGGGACGGTGAACACTGAAGCTTTCTTT	CASSPHAGTVNTEAFF
.	.	TRBV6-5	TRBJ2-7	TGTGCCAGCAGCTATCGGACATCTCAACCCTACGAGCAGTACTTC	CASSYRTSQPYEQYF
.	.	TRBV13	TRBJ1-4	TGTGCCAGCAGCTTAGGCGGGCCCACAGGGAATGAAAAACTGTTTTTT	CASSLGGPTGNEKLFF
TRBD1	.	TRBV4-1	TRBJ1-1	TGCGCCAGCAGCTCTCGAGGGTCGGGACAGGGAGTAACTGAAGCTTTCTTT	CASSSRGSGQGVTEAFF
TRBD1	.	TRBV12-3/TRBV12-4	TRBJ1-1	TGTGCCAGCAGTAGGGGGCTCGGTACTGAAGCTTTCTTT	CASSRGLGTEAFF
.	.	TRBV9	TRBJ1-6	TGTGCCAGCAGCACAAAACACCTCAGCTCCTATAATTCACCCCTCCACTTT	CASSTKHLSSYNSPLHF